Only a few counts were recorded for the clone carrying this T cell receptor beta chain. Its antigen is unknown. The sample comes from a study of T-cell memory formation after mild COVID-19. Study background: TCR clusters were mostly confined to one donor each. General study points: Some SARS-CoV-2-responding clones were already detected in memory before infection.

The CDR3 length is 16 residues. Trimming cost V 3 bases and J 3 bases; bases outside gene matches: 10. Germline V gives CDR1 SEHNR, CDR2 FQNEAQ (reference sequence). Each CDR3 protein is one row after TCRdb ran MiXCR on the 5' RACE reads. This table has a few hundred thousand distinct CDR3 sequences, roughly 17% appearing once. The TCR sequence derives from a man aged 18 to 35 who had mild COVID-19 (a few samples of this study predate the infection). Cell type and time point are not known. J is TRBJ1-1 and V is TRBV7-9, with TRBD1 identical over 7 bases. Material: PBMCs or a T cell subset sorted from them (not recorded which). The CDR3 nucleotides are TGTGCCAGCAGCTTCGGCAGGGGGAGGAGGGACACTGAAGCTTTCTTT. Translating it yields CASSFGRGRRDTEAFF.